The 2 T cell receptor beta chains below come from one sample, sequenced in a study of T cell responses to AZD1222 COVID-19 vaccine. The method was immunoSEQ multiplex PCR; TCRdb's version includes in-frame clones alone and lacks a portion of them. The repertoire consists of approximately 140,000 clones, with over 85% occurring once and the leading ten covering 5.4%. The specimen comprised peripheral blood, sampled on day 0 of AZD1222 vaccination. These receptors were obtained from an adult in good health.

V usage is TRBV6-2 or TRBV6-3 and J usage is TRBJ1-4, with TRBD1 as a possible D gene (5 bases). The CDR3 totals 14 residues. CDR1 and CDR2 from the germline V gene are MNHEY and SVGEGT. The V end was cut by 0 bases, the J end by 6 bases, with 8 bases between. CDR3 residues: CASSYSGTHEKLFF. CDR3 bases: TGTGCCAGCAGTTACTCGGGGACCCATGAAAAACTGTTTTTT.

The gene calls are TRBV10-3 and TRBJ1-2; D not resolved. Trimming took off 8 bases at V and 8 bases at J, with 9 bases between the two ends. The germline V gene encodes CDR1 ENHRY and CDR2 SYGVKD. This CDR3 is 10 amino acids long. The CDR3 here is CAIGHDGYTF. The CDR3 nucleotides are TGTGCCATCGGGCACGACGGCTACACCTTC.